These T cell receptor beta chains were read from a single sample in a study of blood T cell repertoires in COVID-19. Profiled with immunoSEQ multiplex PCR; TCRdb holds only in-frame clones, not every one. In the table there are approximately 450,000 clones, around 89% of which are singletons. Sequenced material: PBMCs or T cells enriched from blood (not recorded which). These receptors originate from a man aged 25-45 years who had recovered from COVID-19. Both conserved end residues are part of each CDR3. D genes are given only for firm matches. The size entry is marked missing in some rows and otherwise reads once, few, many or a size class.

cdr3_nt cdr3_aa j_call d_call v_call clone_size
TGTGCCAGCAGAAAGGTGACAGGGGGCTTCTACGAGCAGTACTTC CASRKVTGGFYEQYF TRBJ2-7 TRBD1 TRBV28 -
TGTGCCAGTAAGGGGGACCCCACTGAAGCTTTCTTT CASKGDPTEAFF TRBJ1-1 - TRBV19 -
TGCGCCAGCAGCCGGAGAAATTCAGCGGGAGAGAGTTACGAGCAGTACTTC CASSRRNSAGESYEQYF TRBJ2-7 TRBD2 TRBV4-1 -
TGTGCCAGCAGACAAGGCAGGGGAGGGCCGGGAGATACGCAGTATTTT CASRQGRGGPGDTQYF TRBJ2-3 - TRBV28 -
TGTGCCAGCAGTTCCTCTGGGCAGGGCCACAATGAGCAGTTCTTC CASSSSGQGHNEQFF TRBJ2-1 - TRBV28 -
TGTGCCTGGAGTGTGTCTAGCGGGAGAGATACGCAGTATTTT CAWSVSSGRDTQYF TRBJ2-3 TRBD2 TRBV30 -
TGCGCCAGCAGCTTGGGGTCTTCCGGGACAGGGCGCTACAATGAGCAGTTCTTC CASSLGSSGTGRYNEQFF TRBJ2-1 TRBD1 TRBV5-1 -
TGTGCCAGCAGTTACTCGACAGGACAGTTCGATCAGCCCCAGCATTTT CASSYSTGQFDQPQHF TRBJ1-5 - TRBV6-6 -
TGTGCCAGTAGTATTTGGCAGGGGGATCAGCCCCAGCATTTT CASSIWQGDQPQHF TRBJ1-5 TRBD1 TRBV19 -
TGTGCCAGCAGCAATCTGCAGGGGGCGGGGCAGCCCCAGCATTTT CASSNLQGAGQPQHF TRBJ1-5 TRBD1 TRBV5-6 few
TGTGCCAGCAGTTCTCCCGGACAGATATCGTTCGAAGCTTTCTTT CASSSPGQISFEAFF TRBJ1-1 - TRBV7-9 -
TGTGCCAGCAGCCCGGGACTAGCGGGAGAAGGTGGAGAGACCCAGTACTTC CASSPGLAGEGGETQYF TRBJ2-5 TRBD2 TRBV13 -
TGTGCCAGCTCGCCCGCTACTAGCTCCCAATACAATGAGCAGTTCTTC CASSPATSSQYNEQFF TRBJ2-1 - TRBV18 -
TGCGCCAGCAGCTTTGGACAGGGGACAGATACGCAGTATTTT CASSFGQGTDTQYF TRBJ2-3 TRBD1 TRBV5-1 once
TGTGCCAGCAGCTTAGGGAGCCACGAGCAGTACTTC CASSLGSHEQYF TRBJ2-7 - TRBV7-2 once
TGTGCCAGCAGTTCCCCGACAGGGGGGGGAGCTTTCTTT CASSSPTGGGAFF TRBJ1-1 TRBD1 TRBV12-3/TRBV12-4 -
TGTGCCAGCAGCTTAGCCGGAGTTTATGGCTACACCTTC CASSLAGVYGYTF TRBJ1-2 - TRBV7-9 -
TGCGCCAGTTCGGAGCAGGGGGGCTACACCTTC CASSEQGGYTF TRBJ1-2 - TRBV5-1 once
TGTGCCAGCAGCCGACTAGCAGCTAGCACAGATACGCAGTATTTT CASSRLAASTDTQYF TRBJ2-3 TRBD2 TRBV3-1/TRBV3-2 -
TGTGCCAGCTCACCAAGGAAACAGGCCAATCAGCCCCAGCATTTT CASSPRKQANQPQHF TRBJ1-5 - TRBV18 -
TGCGCCAGCAGCCTCCCACGGCCAGCTCTAGGGGCGTTGTACACCGGGGAGCTGTTTTTT CASSLPRPALGALYTGELFF TRBJ2-2 - TRBV4-1 -
TGTGCCAGCAGCCAAAGACAGGGAAGTGATCAGCCCCAGCATTTT CASSQRQGSDQPQHF TRBJ1-5 TRBD1 TRBV3-1/TRBV3-2 -
TGCAGCGTCGCCAACGGCTATGGCTACACCTTC CSVANGYGYTF TRBJ1-2 - TRBV29-1 -
TGTGCCAGCCGAAGGCGGGGGTCGCTCGGTGAGCAGTTCTTC CASRRRGSLGEQFF TRBJ2-1 TRBD2 TRBV6-5 -
TGTGCCAGCAGTCCAGAGGGCAGGGGAACTAACTATGGCTACACCTTC CASSPEGRGTNYGYTF TRBJ1-2 - TRBV7-8 -
TGTGCCACCAGTGGCGGAGGCAAAAACATTCAGTACTTC CATSGGGKNIQYF TRBJ2-4 - TRBV24-1 -
TGCGCCAGCAGCCAAGAGAGCCTAGCGAAAAACATTCAGTACTTC CASSQESLAKNIQYF TRBJ2-4 - TRBV4-1 -
TGTGCCAGCGCTACAGAGCGGTATGGCTACACCTTC CASATERYGYTF TRBJ1-2 - TRBV2 -
TGTGCCTGGAGTGCGCCGGAGTCCTACGAGCAGTACTTC CAWSAPESYEQYF TRBJ2-7 - TRBV30 once
TGTGCCAGCAGTTACTTACAGACAGGGGGCAACGGCTACACCTTC CASSYLQTGGNGYTF TRBJ1-2 TRBD1 TRBV6-5 few
TGTGCCTCTGCGGCAGGGAAGACAGATACGCAGTATTTT CASAAGKTDTQYF TRBJ2-3 - TRBV10-3 once
TGTGCCAGCAGCTCCGGGTCACCCTACGAGCAGTACTTC CASSSGSPYEQYF TRBJ2-7 - TRBV11-2 -
TGTGCCAGCAGGGCTTTTGGCTTGGACAGGGAGCACAATGAGCAGTTCTTC CASRAFGLDREHNEQFF TRBJ2-1 TRBD1 TRBV7-9 -
TGTGCCTGGGAGCCCCACAGTAACACTGAAGCTTTCTTT CAWEPHSNTEAFF TRBJ1-1 - TRBV30 -
TGCAGCGTCATGACCGGGACAGGGGTGCAGGGGAGCGGCGAGCAGTACTTC CSVMTGTGVQGSGEQYF TRBJ2-7 TRBD1 TRBV29-1 -
TGTGCCAGCAGTTTGTATCAGGGTTTTGAGACCCAGTACTTC CASSLYQGFETQYF TRBJ2-5 - TRBV28 -
TGTGCCAGCAGTAACCGGGGAGATAGCAATCAGCCCCAGCATTTT CASSNRGDSNQPQHF TRBJ1-5 - TRBV6-5 -
TGTGCCAGCAGCAAAGAGGGACAGGGGCATGAGCAGTTCTTC CASSKEGQGHEQFF TRBJ2-1 TRBD1 TRBV6-5 -
TGTGCCATCAGTGGGAGACAGGGAGTAACCAGTCAAGAGACCCAGTACTTC CAISGRQGVTSQETQYF TRBJ2-5 TRBD1 TRBV10-3 -
TGTGCCAGCAGCTTGGAGGGGGCGAACTATGGCTACACCTTC CASSLEGANYGYTF TRBJ1-2 TRBD1 TRBV5-8 -
TGTGCCTCACGGGGGGGGTATGAAAGTGAGCAGTTCTTC CASRGGYESEQFF TRBJ2-1 TRBD2 TRBV19 -